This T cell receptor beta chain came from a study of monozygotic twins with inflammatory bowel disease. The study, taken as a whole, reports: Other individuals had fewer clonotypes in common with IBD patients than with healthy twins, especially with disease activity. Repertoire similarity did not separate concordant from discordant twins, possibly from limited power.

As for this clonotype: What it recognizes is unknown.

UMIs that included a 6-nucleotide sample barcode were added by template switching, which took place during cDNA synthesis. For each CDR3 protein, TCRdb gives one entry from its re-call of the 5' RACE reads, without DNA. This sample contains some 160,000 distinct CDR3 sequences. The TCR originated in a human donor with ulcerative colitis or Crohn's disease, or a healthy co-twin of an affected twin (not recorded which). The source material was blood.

CDR3 sequence: CATSRDLAFLEQYF. The J gene is TRBJ2-7, the V gene TRBV15. CDR3 length equals 14 residues. CDR1 is LNHNV and CDR2 is YYDKDF in the germline V gene (reference sequence).